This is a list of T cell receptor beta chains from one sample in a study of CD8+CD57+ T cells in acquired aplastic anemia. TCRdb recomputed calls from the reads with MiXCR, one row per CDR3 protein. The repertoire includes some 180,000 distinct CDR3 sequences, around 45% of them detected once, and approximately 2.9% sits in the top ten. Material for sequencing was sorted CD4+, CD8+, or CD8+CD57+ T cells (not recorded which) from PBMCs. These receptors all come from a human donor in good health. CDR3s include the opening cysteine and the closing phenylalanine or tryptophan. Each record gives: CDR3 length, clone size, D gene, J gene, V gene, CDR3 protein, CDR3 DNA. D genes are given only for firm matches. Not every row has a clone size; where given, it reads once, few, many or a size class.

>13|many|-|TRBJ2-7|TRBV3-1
CASSRQSSYEQYF
TGTGCCAGCAGCCGGCAGTCCTCCTACGAGCAGTACTTC
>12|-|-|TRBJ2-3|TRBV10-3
CASSTTTGTQYF
TGTGCCAGCAGTACCACCACAGGGACGCAGTATTTT
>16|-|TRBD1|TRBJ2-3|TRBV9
CASSVGGGQGTDTQYF
TGTGCCAGCAGCGTAGGTGGGGGACAGGGTACAGATACGCAGTATTTT
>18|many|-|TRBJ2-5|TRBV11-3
CASSLGVGMAGSWETQYF
TGTGCCAGCAGCTTAGGAGTGGGTATGGCGGGGAGTTGGGAGACCCAGTACTTC
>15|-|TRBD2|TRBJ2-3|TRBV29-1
CSVGTSGRMSDTQYF
TGCAGCGTTGGAACTAGCGGGAGGATGTCAGATACGCAGTATTTT
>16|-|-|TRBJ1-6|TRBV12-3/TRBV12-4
CASSFKGGGYNSPLHF
TGTGCCAGCAGTTTCAAGGGGGGGGGTTATAATTCACCCCTCCACTTT
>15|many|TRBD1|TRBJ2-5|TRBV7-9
CASSSPGQGSETQYF
TGTGCCAGCAGCTCCCCCGGACAGGGGTCGGAGACCCAGTACTTC
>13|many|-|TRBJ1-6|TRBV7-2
CASSFYGDSPLHF
TGTGCCAGCAGCTTTTACGGTGATTCACCCCTCCACTTT
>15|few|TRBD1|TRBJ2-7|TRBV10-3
CAISESSGQGLEQYF
TGTGCCATCAGTGAGTCTTCTGGACAGGGTCTCGAGCAGTACTTC
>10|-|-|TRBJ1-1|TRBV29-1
CSVESGTAFF
TGCAGCGTTGAGTCGGGGACAGCTTTCTTT
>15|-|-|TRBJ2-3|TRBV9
CASSPSSTSTDTQYF
TGTGCCAGCAGCCCAAGTTCAACTAGCACAGATACGCAGTATTTT
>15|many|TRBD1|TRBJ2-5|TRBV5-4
CASSERGTGGETQYF
TGTGCCAGCAGCGAAAGGGGGACAGGGGGAGAGACCCAGTACTTC
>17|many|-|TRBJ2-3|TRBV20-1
CSATVGVWASGTDTQYF
TGCAGTGCTACGGTCGGGGTTTGGGCTAGCGGCACAGATACGCAGTATTTT
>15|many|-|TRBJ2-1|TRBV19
CASSIRAAGNNEQFF
TGTGCCAGTAGTATAAGGGCTGCCGGAAACAATGAGCAGTTCTTC
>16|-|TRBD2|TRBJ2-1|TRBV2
CASSPEGLAGANEQFF
TGTGCCAGCAGTCCTGAGGGACTAGCGGGAGCCAATGAGCAGTTCTTC
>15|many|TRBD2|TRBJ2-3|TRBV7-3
CASSPSGYSTDTQYF
TGTGCCAGCAGCCCTAGCGGCTATAGCACAGATACGCAGTATTTT
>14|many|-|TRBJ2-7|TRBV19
CASSIERNSYEQYF
TGTGCCAGTAGTATTGAGCGCAACTCCTACGAGCAGTACTTC
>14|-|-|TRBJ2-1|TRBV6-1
CASSERVRGNEQFF
TGTGCCAGCAGTGAAAGAGTTAGGGGGAATGAGCAGTTCTTC
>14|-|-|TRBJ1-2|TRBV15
CATSSDRTLYGYTF
TGTGCCACCAGCAGCGACAGGACTCTCTATGGCTACACCTTC
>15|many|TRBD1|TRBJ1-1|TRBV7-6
CASSSKDRGRTEAFF
TGTGCCAGCAGCTCCAAGGACAGGGGGCGAACTGAAGCTTTCTTT
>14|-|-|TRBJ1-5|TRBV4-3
CASSQNPSNQPQHF
TGCGCCAGCAGCCAGAACCCTAGCAATCAGCCCCAGCATTTT
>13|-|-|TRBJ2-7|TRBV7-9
CASSSSKVYEQYF
TGTGCCAGCAGCTCCTCTAAGGTCTACGAGCAGTACTTC
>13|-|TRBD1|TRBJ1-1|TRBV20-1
CSAIQGANTEAFF
TGCAGTGCTATACAGGGGGCGAACACTGAAGCTTTCTTT
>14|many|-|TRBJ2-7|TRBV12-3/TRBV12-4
CASSGPRPPYEQYF
TGTGCCAGCAGTGGGCCGCGGCCCCCCTACGAGCAGTACTTC
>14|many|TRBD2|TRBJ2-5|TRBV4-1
CASSRLAGGETQYF
TGCGCCAGCAGCCGACTAGCGGGCGGAGAGACCCAGTACTTC
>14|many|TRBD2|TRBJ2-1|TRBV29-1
CSLTTSGSYNEQFF
TGCAGCTTAACTACTAGCGGGAGTTACAATGAGCAGTTCTTC
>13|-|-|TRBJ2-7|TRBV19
CASSMGVSYEQYF
TGTGCCAGTAGTATGGGAGTCTCCTACGAGCAGTACTTC
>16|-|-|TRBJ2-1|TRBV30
CACRQGVGLGEREQFF
TGTGCCTGCCGACAGGGAGTAGGACTAGGGGAGAGGGAGCAGTTCTTC
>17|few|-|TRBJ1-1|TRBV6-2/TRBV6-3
CASSYSRHRTVDTEAFF
TGTGCCAGCAGTTACTCTCGGCACAGGACCGTCGACACTGAAGCTTTCTTT
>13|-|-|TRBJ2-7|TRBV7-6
CASSFGESYEQYF
TGTGCCAGCAGCTTCGGGGAGTCCTACGAGCAGTACTTC
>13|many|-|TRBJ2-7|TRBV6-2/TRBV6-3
CASSYFRTYEQYF
TGTGCCAGCAGTTACTTCAGGACCTACGAGCAGTACTTC
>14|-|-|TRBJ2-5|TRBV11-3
CASSLGSPQETQYF
TGTGCCAGCAGCTTAGGGTCCCCGCAAGAGACCCAGTACTTC
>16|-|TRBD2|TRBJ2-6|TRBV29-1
CSVLAGLFSGANVLTF
TGCAGCGTTTTAGCGGGGCTATTCTCTGGGGCCAACGTCCTGACTTTC